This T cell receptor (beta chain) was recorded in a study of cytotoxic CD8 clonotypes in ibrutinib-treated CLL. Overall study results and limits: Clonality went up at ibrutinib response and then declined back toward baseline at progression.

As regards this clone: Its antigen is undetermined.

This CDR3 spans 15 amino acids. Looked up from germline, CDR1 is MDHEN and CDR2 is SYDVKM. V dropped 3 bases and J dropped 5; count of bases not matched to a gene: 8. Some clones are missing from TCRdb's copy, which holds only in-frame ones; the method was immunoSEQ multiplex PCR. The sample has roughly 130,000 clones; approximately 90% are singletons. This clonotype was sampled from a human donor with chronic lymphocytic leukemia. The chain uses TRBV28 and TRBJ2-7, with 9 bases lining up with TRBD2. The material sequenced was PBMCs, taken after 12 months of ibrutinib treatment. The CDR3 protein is CASSFGLAGRDEQYF. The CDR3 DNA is TGTGCCAGCAGTTTCGGGCTAGCGGGACGGGACGAGCAGTACTTC.